The sequence of this T cell receptor (beta chain) was determined in a study of cytomegalovirus exposure and HLA in healthy donors. General study points: Most of the TCR beta V segments (in an earlier analysis) were productive either about 90% or about 30% of the time. Cytomegalovirus association was listed for roughly 160 TCR beta chains. Several top significant clusters appeared, in a later analysis, to be linked to common viral pathogens.

13 Jbeta primers and 60 Vbeta primers were used for the PCR. Sequencing used immunoSEQ multiplex PCR; TCRdb keeps in-frame clones, though not all of them. The sample carries approximately 200,000 clones, about 80% recorded once. Worth noting for this clone: No antigen is known for it.

Germline-derived CDR1 and CDR2 are LGHNA and YNFKEQ. Trimming took off 1 base at V and 5 bases at J, with 11 bases between the two ends. CDR3 length equals 14 residues. This receptor was obtained from a man aged 40-49 years in good health and CMV-seronegative. The chain couples TRBV4-2 to TRBJ1-1; D is ambiguous. Sequenced: PBMCs. The DNA of the CDR3 is TGTGCCAGCAGCCAAGTTAAAGGGAGAACTGAAGCTTTCTTT. Translating it yields CASSQVKGRTEAFF.